This entry features one T cell receptor beta chain sequence. The source of the sample is a study of low-dose radiotherapy and immunotherapy resistance in tumors. There are 10 residues in the CDR3. CDR1 is MNHNS, CDR2 SASEGT, per germline. The V end was cut by 8 bases, the J end by 8 bases, with 6 bases between. Primers used for first-strand cDNA, a TRAV- and TRBV-specific set, covered both alpha and beta chains. Over roughly 20 PCR cycles, TCRs were amplified from a constant-region primer and V-primer adapter. In vitro transcription was used to amplify the isolated mRNA. TCRdb used MiXCR to reprocess the reads, holding one entry per CDR3 protein. The table lists more than 85,000 distinct CDR3 sequences, roughly a tenth of them singletons. Noted time point: before trial treatment. Tumors of eligible patients were advanced, solid and lacking tumor-infiltrating lymphocytes.

The chain couples TRBV6-1 to TRBJ2-2; D call uncertain. The receptor comes from a male donor with prostate cancer. The source material was PBMCs, sampled before treatment. CDR3 in amino acids: CASLGGELFF. Here the CDR3 DNA reads TGTGCCAGCCTCGGTGGGGAGCTGTTTTTT.